This T cell receptor beta chain was captured by sequencing in a study of Graves' ophthalmopathy and Graves' hyperthyroidism. About the study: The authors defined stable hyperthyroidism as no ophthalmopathy within 18 months of follow-up.

RNA served as the template for amplifying TCR beta CDR3 regions. Second-round multiplex PCR came after first-round RT-PCR with HTBI primers. TCRdb reprocessed the multiplex PCR reads with MiXCR, giving one entry per CDR3 protein. The sample carries over a million distinct CDR3 sequences, 36% recorded once. Study results and limitations: Most thyroid clonotypes with frequency above 0.001 were detected in blood too. The model flagged ophthalmopathy progression at roughly 64% sensitivity and around 77% specificity.

Exclusion criteria comprised other autoimmune diseases, uncontrolled infections, pregnancy or lactation in patients. At least ten counts were recorded for this clonotype. What it binds is not known. The CDR3 is 12 residues long. V was clipped by 4 bases and J by 6 bases, with 10 bases between them. The germline V gene has CDR1 SSHAT and CDR2 FNYEAQ (reference sequence). The sample taken for sequencing was peripheral blood or thyroid tissue (not recorded which). This clonotype originated in an adult man with Graves' hyperthyroidism. The gene calls are TRBV7-7 and TRBJ2-7; D is tentatively TRBD1 or TRBD2 (5 bases each). CDR3 residues: CASSSIGGEQYF. In nucleotides, the CDR3 is TGTGCCAGCAGCTCGATTGGGGGCGAGCAGTACTTC.